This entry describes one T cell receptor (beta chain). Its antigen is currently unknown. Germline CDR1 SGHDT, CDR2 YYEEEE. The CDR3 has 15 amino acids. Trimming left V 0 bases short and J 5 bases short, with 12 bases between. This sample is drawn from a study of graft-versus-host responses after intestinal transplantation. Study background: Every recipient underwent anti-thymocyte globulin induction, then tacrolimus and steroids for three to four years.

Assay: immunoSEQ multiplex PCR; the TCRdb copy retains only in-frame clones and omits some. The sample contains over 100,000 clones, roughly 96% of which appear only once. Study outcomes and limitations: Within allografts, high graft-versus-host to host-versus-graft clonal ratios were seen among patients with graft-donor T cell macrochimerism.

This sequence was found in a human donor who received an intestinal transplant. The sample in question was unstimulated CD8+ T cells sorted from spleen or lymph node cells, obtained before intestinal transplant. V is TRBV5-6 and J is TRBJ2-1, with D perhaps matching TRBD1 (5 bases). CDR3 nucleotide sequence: TGTGCCAGCAGCTTGGGGCAGGGCTGGGACAATGAGCAGTTCTTC. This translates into CASSLGQGWDNEQFF.